This T cell receptor beta chain was sequenced in a study of blood T cell repertoires in COVID-19. Study in general: Italy, Spain and the United States were the sources of the convalescent and acute COVID-19 samples. From T cells, B-cell-depleted T cells, or PBMCs came the material, which was cDNA or gDNA.

Assignment of participants to cohorts was predicated upon participant-reported clinical history. Cohort 3 recovery required two negative PCRs, clearance, or symptom resolution. Measured with immunoSEQ multiplex PCR; TCRdb has only the in-frame clones, and not every one. The table lists about 200,000 clones, roughly 87% of them singletons, with around 2.3% in the top ten. The V end lost 7 bases, the J end lost 7 bases, and 14 bases lay between the germline ends. Per germline, CDR1 MDHEN and CDR2 SYDVKM. The length of the CDR3 is 14 residues. The sequenced material came from PBMCs or T cells enriched from blood (not recorded which). The receptor's source is a woman aged 30 to 39 who had recovered from COVID-19. This chain links TRBV28 with TRBJ1-6; D is undetermined. In DNA, the CDR3 is TGTGCCAGCACCCCTCTCCCCGTAAATTCACCCCTCCACTTT. Its protein is CASTPLPVNSPLHF.